Following are 12 T cell receptor beta chains from one sample sequenced in a study of intratumoral heterogeneity in liver cancer. Clones were read by immunoSEQ multiplex PCR, and TCRdb kept only the in-frame ones, dropping some. The sample includes 20,000 to 25,000 clones, 73% seen only once; the top ten take about a sixth. Here the sequenced sample was tumor-adjacent normal tissue, taken before any cancer treatment. The receptors were gathered from a woman in her 70s with hepatocellular carcinoma.

This clone was seen a few times. This rearrangement joins TRBV6-6 to TRBJ1-1; no clear D gene. V shed 4 bases and J shed 7 bases, with 13 bases lying between them. The CDR3 sequence is 13 residues long. CDR1 MNHNY and CDR2 SVGAGI come from the germline V gene (reference sequence). The CDR3 region is CASSLYAGREAFF. Written as DNA, the CDR3 is TGTGCCAGCAGTTTGTACGCGGGCCGTGAAGCTTTCTTT.

CDR3: CASSYFRSDNEQFF. In DNA form, the CDR3 reads TGTGCCAGCAGTTATTTTAGGTCAGACAATGAGCAGTTCTTC. The chain carries TRBV6-5 and TRBJ2-1; no definite D call. Per the germline V gene, CDR1 is MNHEY and CDR2 is SVGAGI. The CDR3 is 14 residues long. The germline V and J ends were trimmed by 3 bases and 5 bases, with 11 bases remaining between them.

This clone was observed a handful of times. The V call is TRBV7-8, the J call TRBJ2-7; TRBD2 aligns across 10 bases. This CDR3 comprises 14 residues. In germline, CDR1 is SGHVS, CDR2 FQNEAQ. J was trimmed by 2 bases and V by 3 bases; bases with no gene match: 1. The CDR3 DNA sequence: TGTGCCAGCAGCTTTCTAGCGGGGGCCTACGAGCAGTACTTC. As protein: CASSFLAGAYEQYF.

The rearrangement uses TRBV7-2 and TRBJ2-1; D unresolved. The CDR3 covers 14 residues. The V gene's germline CDR1 is SGHTA and CDR2 FQGNSA. V gave up 5 bases and J gave up 11 bases, with 19 bases separating them. The CDR3, as DNA: TGTGCCAGCAGCATTGACATGACCTATAGTAAGCAGTTCTTC. This codes for CASSIDMTYSKQFF.

This clone was detected only a few times. The CDR3 coding sequence is TGTGCCTGGAAGCAAAACAGTTTGGCCTACGAGCAGTACTTC. This encodes CAWKQNSLAYEQYF. This chain connects TRBV30 to TRBJ2-7, with D hard to call. The V gene's germline CDR1 is GTSNPN and CDR2 SVGIG (reference sequence). The ends were cut back, 4 bases at V and 2 bases at J, with 15 bases in the middle. The CDR3 is made up of 14 amino acids.

CDR3 DNA sequence: TGCAGCGTTGAAGAGGAAGGGACAGTCTCCTACGAGCAGTACTTC. Its translation is CSVEEEGTVSYEQYF. The gene calls are TRBV29-1 and TRBJ2-7; 7 bases fit TRBD1. The CDR3 extends over 15 amino acids. Trimming took 0 bases from V and 0 from J; bases not matched to a gene: 5. CDR1 and CDR2 (germline): SQVTM, ANQGSEA.

This clone was observed a single time. V gene TRBV27 combines with J gene TRBJ2-6, with D perhaps being TRBD1 or TRBD2 (5 bases each). The V end lost 4 bases, the J end lost 0 bases, and 16 bases lay between the germline ends. CDR1 MNHEY and CDR2 SMNVEV come from the germline V gene (reference sequence). CDR3 length: 18 amino acids. The CDR3 loop reads CASSSLWSGGSGANVLTF. CDR3 in DNA: TGTGCCAGCAGTTCCCTTTGGTCTGGGGGCTCTGGGGCCAACGTCCTGACTTTC.

Only a few counts were recorded for this clone. The gene calls are TRBV2 and TRBJ1-1; the D is unclear. Germline-derived CDR1 and CDR2 are SNHLY and FYNNEI. Deletions cut 4 bases from V and 6 bases from J, with 9 bases between. CDR3 length: 12 residues. The CDR3 loop reads CASSAGRAEAFF. CDR3 in DNA: TGTGCCAGCAGTGCTGGACGGGCTGAAGCTTTCTTT.

The rearrangement links TRBV28 to TRBJ1-3, with a weak D call TRBD1 (5 bases). CDR1 is MDHEN and CDR2 is SYDVKM in the germline V gene. V was trimmed by 3 bases and J by 5 bases, leaving 8 bases between them. The CDR3 length is 13 residues. CDR3 region: CASSFGGRNTIYF. DNA of the CDR3: TGTGCCAGCAGTTTCGGGGGAAGAAACACCATATATTTT.

This clone was found a few times. The chain has TRBV15 and TRBJ2-3; D may be TRBD1 (6 bases). The CDR3 totals 15 residues. V lost 0 bases and J 7 bases, leaving 14 bases between the germline ends. The germline V gene encodes CDR1 LNHNV and CDR2 YYDKDF (reference sequence). CDR3 DNA sequence: TGTGCCACCAGCAGAGAAGGCAGGGGTGAGAATACGCAGTATTTT. Translating gives CATSREGRGENTQYF.

The J gene is TRBJ1-2, the V gene TRBV6-5, with TRBD1 identical over 10 bases. The length of the CDR3 is 15 residues. Losses at the gene ends were 5 bases for V and 4 bases for J; bases not matched to a gene: 7. The germline CDR1 and CDR2 sequences are MNHEY and SVGAGI. CDR3 sequence reads: CASSRGTGAGYGYTF. For the CDR3, the DNA is TGTGCCAGCAGTAGGGGGACAGGGGCCGGCTATGGCTACACCTTC.

The chain has TRBV6-5 and TRBJ2-1; 7 bases agree with TRBD2. Germline-derived CDR1 and CDR2 are MNHEY and SVGAGI. CDR3 size: 13 residues. V shed 11 bases and J 5 bases; nucleotides not matched to a gene: 9. The CDR3 spells CAAREAGNNEQFF. Written as DNA, the CDR3 is TGTGCCGCGCGGGAAGCGGGGAACAATGAGCAGTTCTTC.